This section outlines one TCR beta chain sequence together with its context. Its antigen is unknown. Within the sample, other DNA sequences also encode this same CDR3. This sample was included in a study of cytomegalovirus exposure and HLA in healthy donors. Study-wide findings and caveats: The sole available immune exposure information was CMV serostatus. High specificity and sensitivity for cytomegalovirus status were reported for the classifier.

Researchers ran the PCR with 60 Vbeta and 13 Jbeta primers. Libraries were prepared by immunoSEQ multiplex PCR; TCRdb keeps only in-frame clonotypes and omits some of them. In the table there are over 100,000 clones, approximately 70% of which are singletons. Healthy donors of bone marrow made up the group. Source material: PBMCs. The TCR sequence derives from a woman in her twenties or thirties in good health and CMV-seronegative.

In nucleotides, the CDR3 is TGCGCCAGCAGCCAAGGAACAGGGGACACTGAAGCTTTCTTT. Translating gives CASSQGTGDTEAFF. This chain connects TRBV4-3 to TRBJ1-1; 7 bases line up with TRBD1. Trimming cost V 1 base and J 3 bases; bases outside gene matches: 2. The CDR3 length is 14 residues. The germline V gene has CDR1 LGHNA and CDR2 YSLEER.